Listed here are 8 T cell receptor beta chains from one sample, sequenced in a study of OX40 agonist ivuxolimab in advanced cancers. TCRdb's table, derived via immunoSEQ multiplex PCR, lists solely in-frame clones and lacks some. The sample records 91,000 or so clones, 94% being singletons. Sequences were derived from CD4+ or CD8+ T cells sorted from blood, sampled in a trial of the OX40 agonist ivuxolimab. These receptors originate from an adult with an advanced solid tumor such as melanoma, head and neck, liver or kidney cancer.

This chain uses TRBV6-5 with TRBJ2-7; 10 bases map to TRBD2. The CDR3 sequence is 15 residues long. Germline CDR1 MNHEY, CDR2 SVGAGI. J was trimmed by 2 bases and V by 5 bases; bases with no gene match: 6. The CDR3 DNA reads TGTGCCAGCAGTCCCACTAGCGGGGACCCCTACGAGCAGTACTTC. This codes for CASSPTSGDPYEQYF.

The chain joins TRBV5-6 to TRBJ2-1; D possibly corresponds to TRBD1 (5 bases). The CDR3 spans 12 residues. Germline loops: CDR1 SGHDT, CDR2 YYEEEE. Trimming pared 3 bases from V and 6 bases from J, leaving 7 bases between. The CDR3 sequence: CASSYQGNEQFF. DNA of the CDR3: TGTGCCAGCAGCTACCAGGGCAATGAGCAGTTCTTC. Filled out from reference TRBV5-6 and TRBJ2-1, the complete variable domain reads DAGVTQSPTHLIKTRGQQVTLRCSPKSGHDTVSWYQQALGQGPQFIFQYYEEEERQRGNFPDRFSGHQFPNYSSELNVNALLLGDSALYLCASSYQGNEQFFGPGTRLTVL.

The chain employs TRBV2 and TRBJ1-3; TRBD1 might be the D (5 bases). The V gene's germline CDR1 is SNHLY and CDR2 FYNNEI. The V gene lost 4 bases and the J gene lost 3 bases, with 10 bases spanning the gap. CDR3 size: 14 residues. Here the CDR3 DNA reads TGTGCCAGCAGTGTGGGACCCAATGGAAACACCATATATTTT. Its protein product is CASSVGPNGNTIYF.

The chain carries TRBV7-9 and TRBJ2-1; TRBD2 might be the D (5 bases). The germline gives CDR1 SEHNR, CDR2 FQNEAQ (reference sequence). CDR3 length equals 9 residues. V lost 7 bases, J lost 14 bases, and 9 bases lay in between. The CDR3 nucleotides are TGTGCCAGCACCGCTAGCAAGTTCTTC. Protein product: CASTASKFF.

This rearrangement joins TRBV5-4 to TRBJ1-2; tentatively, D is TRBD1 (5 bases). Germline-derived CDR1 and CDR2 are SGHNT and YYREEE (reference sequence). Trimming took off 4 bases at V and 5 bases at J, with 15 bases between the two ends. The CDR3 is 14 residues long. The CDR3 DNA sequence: TGTGCCAGCAGCCTCGGAGGGGAGTTGTATGGCTACACCTTC. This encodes CASSLGGELYGYTF.

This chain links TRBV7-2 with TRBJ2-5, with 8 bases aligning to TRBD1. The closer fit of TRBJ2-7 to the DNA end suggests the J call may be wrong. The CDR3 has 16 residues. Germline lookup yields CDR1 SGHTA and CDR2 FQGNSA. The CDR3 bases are TGTGCCAGCAGCTTATATCGGACAGGGCGTTCCTACGAGCAGTACTTC. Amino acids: CASSLYRTGRSYEQYF.

This chain's CDR3 is CASSSSLTGLRSTDTQYF. CDR3 coding DNA: TGTGCCAGCAGTTCGTCCCTTACCGGGCTCCGAAGCACAGATACGCAGTATTTT. This sequence joins TRBV27 and TRBJ2-3; D gene uncertain. Trimming left V 4 bases short and J 0 bases short, with 20 bases between. Per germline, CDR1 MNHEY and CDR2 SMNVEV (reference sequence). This CDR3 spans 18 amino acids.

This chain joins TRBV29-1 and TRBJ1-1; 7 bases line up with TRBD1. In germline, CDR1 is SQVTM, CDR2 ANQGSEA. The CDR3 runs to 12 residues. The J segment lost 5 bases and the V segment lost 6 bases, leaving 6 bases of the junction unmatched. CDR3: CSVADRRTEAFF. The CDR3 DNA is TGCAGCGTCGCGGACAGGAGAACTGAAGCTTTCTTT.